These T cell receptor beta chains were read from a single sample in a study of technical replicates of blood from several donors. Generated by immunoSEQ multiplex PCR, the TCRdb table keeps only in-frame clones and is missing some. The sample shows around 74,000 clones, approximately 86% of them seen only once. The sequenced sample consisted of PBMCs. These receptors came from a human donor in good health. Some clones in this sample may be carry-over from other donors' samples. Each CDR3 is given with its conserved first and last residue. Each record gives: V gene, D gene, J gene, clone size, CDR3 protein, CDR3 DNA. A D gene is named only where the DNA matches it firmly. Size is stated for part of the rows, as once, few or many counts, or as a class when the clone is expanded.

V: TRBV5-4; D: TRBD2; J: TRBJ2-7; size: -; CDR3: CASSLIAGGPTYEQYF; DNA: TGTGCCAGCAGCTTAATAGCGGGAGGGCCCACCTACGAGCAGTACTTC
V: TRBV28; D: TRBD1; J: TRBJ1-1; size: once; CDR3: CASKTGARNTEAFF; DNA: TGTGCCAGCAAAACAGGGGCAAGGAACACTGAAGCTTTCTTT
V: TRBV4-2; D: -; J: TRBJ1-4; size: -; CDR3: CASSQGPFEKLFF; DNA: TGTGCCAGCAGCCAAGGTCCATTTGAAAAACTGTTTTTT
V: TRBV4-2; D: TRBD2; J: TRBJ2-7; size: -; CDR3: CASSQTSSGTSDNEQYF; DNA: TGTGCCAGCAGCCAAACCTCCTCCGGGACTAGCGACAACGAGCAGTACTTC
V: TRBV6-1; D: -; J: TRBJ2-7; size: -; CDR3: CASSVRLGYEQYF; DNA: TGTGCCAGCAGTGTCCGACTAGGTTACGAGCAGTACTTC
V: TRBV7-9; D: -; J: TRBJ2-6; size: -; CDR3: CASSSSEVGGANVLTF; DNA: TGTGCCAGCAGCTCTAGCGAAGTCGGTGGGGCCAACGTCCTGACTTTC
V: TRBV7-2; D: -; J: TRBJ2-3; size: many; CDR3: CASSYKTGGVTDTQYF; DNA: TGTGCCAGCAGCTACAAAACAGGGGGGGTTACAGATACGCAGTATTTT
V: TRBV29-1; D: TRBD2; J: TRBJ2-2; size: once; CDR3: CSVMTSGGAGGELFF; DNA: TGCAGCGTTATGACTAGCGGGGGGGCCGGAGGGGAGCTGTTTTTT
V: TRBV11-1; D: -; J: TRBJ2-1; size: -; CDR3: CASSGDLYNEQFF; DNA: TGTGCCAGCAGTGGGGACTTGTACAATGAGCAGTTCTTC
V: TRBV27; D: TRBD1; J: TRBJ1-4; size: -; CDR3: CASSRQGTYEKLFF; DNA: TGTGCCAGCAGCCGACAGGGGACATATGAAAAACTGTTTTTT
V: TRBV7-2; D: TRBD1; J: TRBJ1-6; size: few; CDR3: CASRGRTGGHSPLHF; DNA: TGTGCCAGCAGGGGGAGGACAGGGGGGCATTCACCCCTCCACTTT
V: TRBV7-9; D: -; J: TRBJ1-1; size: -; CDR3: CASSLDWAGNTEAFF; DNA: TGTGCCAGCAGCTTAGATTGGGCAGGTAACACTGAAGCTTTCTTT
V: TRBV4-1; D: -; J: TRBJ1-1; size: few; CDR3: CASSLSFGMNTEAFF; DNA: TGCGCCAGCAGCCTATCCTTCGGGATGAACACTGAAGCTTTCTTT
V: TRBV7-2; D: -; J: TRBJ2-2; size: -; CDR3: CASSLVRSGTGELFF; DNA: TGTGCCAGCAGCTTAGTTCGTAGTGGCACCGGGGAGCTGTTTTTT
V: TRBV9; D: TRBD2; J: TRBJ2-1; size: -; CDR3: CASSPQERELDNEQFF; DNA: TGTGCCAGCAGCCCCCAAGAGCGGGAGTTGGACAATGAGCAGTTCTTC
V: TRBV18; D: TRBD2; J: TRBJ2-1; size: -; CDR3: CASSRLSASGRAGNEQFF; DNA: TGTGCCAGCTCAAGACTGTCGGCTAGCGGGAGGGCTGGCAATGAGCAGTTCTTC